This T cell receptor (beta chain) was obtained from a study of post-analysis software for immune sequencing data. About the study: Patients had relapsing-remitting, secondary progressive or progressive-relapsing multiple sclerosis; some lacked subtype.

Findings of the study overall: Elevated frequency relative to controls characterized four or five TRBV segments in patients, TRBV5-6, TRBV5-1 and TRBV20-1 among them. Significantly decreased normalized Chao1 diversity was recorded for multiple sclerosis patients relative to controls. With F measure, samples from one preparation batch clustered together strongly.

As regards this clonotype: Its antigen is not known.

Carried by the TCR beta cDNA libraries were unique molecular identifiers. When roughly 0.9 to 10 million T cells were used, they gave a few hundred thousand cDNA molecules. TCRdb re-called the PCR reads through MiXCR, storing one row per CDR3 protein. The repertoire holds fewer than 850,000 distinct CDR3 sequences, 25% to 30% seen once, with around 0.56% in the top ten. The CDR3 has 17 residues. Unmatched junction bases numbered 14, after V lost 6 bases and J lost 6 bases. The V gene's germline CDR1 is DFQATT and CDR2 SNEGSKA (reference sequence). The specimen was blood. V is TRBV20-1 and J is TRBJ2-1; 13 bases are a match to TRBD2. This receptor was identified in a girl aged 10 to 17 with multiple sclerosis. CDR3 sequence (DNA): TGCAGTGCGACCCTACTAGCGGGGGGGCCTTGGGGCAATGAGCAGTTCTTC. Protein product: CSATLLAGGPWGNEQFF.